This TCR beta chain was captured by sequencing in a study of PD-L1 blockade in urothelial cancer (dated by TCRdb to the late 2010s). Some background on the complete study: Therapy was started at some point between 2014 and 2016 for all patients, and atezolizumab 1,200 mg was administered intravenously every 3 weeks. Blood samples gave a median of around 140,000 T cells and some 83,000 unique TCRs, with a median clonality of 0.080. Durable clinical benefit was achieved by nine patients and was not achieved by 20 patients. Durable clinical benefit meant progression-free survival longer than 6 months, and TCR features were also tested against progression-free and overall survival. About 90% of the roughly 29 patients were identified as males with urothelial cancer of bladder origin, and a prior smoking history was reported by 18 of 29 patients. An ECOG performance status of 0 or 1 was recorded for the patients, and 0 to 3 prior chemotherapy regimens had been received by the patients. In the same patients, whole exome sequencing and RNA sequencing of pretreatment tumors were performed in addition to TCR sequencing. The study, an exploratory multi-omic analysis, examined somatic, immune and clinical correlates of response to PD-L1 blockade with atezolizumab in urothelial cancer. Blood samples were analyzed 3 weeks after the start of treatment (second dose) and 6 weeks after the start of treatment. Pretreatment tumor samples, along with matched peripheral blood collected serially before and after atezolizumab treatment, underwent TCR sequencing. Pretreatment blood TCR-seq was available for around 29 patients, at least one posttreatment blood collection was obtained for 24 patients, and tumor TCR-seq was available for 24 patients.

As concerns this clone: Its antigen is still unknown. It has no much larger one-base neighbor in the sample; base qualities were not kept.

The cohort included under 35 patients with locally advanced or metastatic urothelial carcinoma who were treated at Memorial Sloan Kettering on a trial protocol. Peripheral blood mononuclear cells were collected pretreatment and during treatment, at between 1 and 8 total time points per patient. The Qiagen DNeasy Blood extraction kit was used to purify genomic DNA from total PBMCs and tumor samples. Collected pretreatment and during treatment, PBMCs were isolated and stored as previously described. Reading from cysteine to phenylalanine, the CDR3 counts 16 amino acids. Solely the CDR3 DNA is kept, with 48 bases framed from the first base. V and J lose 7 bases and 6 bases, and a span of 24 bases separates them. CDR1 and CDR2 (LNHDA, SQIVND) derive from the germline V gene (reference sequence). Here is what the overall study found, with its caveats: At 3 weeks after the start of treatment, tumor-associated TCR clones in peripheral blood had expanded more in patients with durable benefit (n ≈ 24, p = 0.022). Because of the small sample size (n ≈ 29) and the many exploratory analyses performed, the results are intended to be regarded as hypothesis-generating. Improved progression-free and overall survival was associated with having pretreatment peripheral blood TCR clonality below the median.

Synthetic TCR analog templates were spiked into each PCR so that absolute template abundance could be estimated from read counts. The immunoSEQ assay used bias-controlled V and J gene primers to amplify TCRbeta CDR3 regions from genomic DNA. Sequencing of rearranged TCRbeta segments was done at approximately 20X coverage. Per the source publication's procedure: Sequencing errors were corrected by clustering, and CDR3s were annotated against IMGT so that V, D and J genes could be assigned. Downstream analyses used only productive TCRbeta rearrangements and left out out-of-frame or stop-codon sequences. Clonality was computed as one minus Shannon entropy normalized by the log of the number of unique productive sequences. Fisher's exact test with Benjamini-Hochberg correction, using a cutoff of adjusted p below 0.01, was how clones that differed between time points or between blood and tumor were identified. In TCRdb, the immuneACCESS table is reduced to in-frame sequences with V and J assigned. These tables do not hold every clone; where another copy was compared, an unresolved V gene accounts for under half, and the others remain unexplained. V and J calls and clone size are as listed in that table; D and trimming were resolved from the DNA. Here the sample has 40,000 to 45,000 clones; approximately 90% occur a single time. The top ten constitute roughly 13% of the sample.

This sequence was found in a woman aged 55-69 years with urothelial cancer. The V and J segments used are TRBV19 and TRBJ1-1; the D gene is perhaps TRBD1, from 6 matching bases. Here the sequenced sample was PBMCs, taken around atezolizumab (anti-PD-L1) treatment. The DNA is TGTGCCAGTACCCCCGTGGCAGGGGCCTGGGGTGCTGAAGCTTTCTTT. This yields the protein CASTPVAGAWGAEAFF.